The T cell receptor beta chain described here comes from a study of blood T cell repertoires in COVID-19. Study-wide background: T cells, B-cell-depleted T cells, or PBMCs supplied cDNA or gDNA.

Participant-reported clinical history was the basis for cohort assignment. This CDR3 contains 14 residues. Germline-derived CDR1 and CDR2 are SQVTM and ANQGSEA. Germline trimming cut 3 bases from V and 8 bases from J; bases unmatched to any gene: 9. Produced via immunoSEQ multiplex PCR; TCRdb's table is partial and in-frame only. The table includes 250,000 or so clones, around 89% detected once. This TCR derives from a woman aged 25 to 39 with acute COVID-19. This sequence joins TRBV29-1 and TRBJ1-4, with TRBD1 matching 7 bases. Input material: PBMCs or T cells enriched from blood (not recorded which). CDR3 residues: CSVEFGRGEEKLFF. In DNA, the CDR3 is TGCAGCGTTGAGTTCGGCAGGGGGGAGGAAAAACTGTTTTTT.